The 11 T cell receptor beta chains given below trace back to one sample, sequenced in a study of post-analysis software for immune sequencing data. Study results and caveats: There were five TRBV segments more frequent in patients than controls, and TRBV5-6, TRBV5-1 and TRBV20-1 were among them.

Prepared TCR beta cDNA libraries contained unique molecular identifiers. Each CDR3 protein gets one entry after TCRdb re-called the PCR reads with MiXCR. Counted here are hundreds of thousands of distinct CDR3 sequences, over 45% occurring once; the ten biggest clones make up roughly 12%. These receptors' targets are unknown. The sequencing input was blood. The receptors stem from a girl aged 2-10 years with multiple sclerosis.

CDR3: CASSLARTSGGSTEQFF. CDR3 in DNA: TGCGCCAGCAGCTTGGCGAGGACTAGCGGGGGGTCGACTGAGCAGTTCTTC. The chain carries TRBV5-1 and TRBJ2-1, with TRBD2 identical over 14 bases. V dropped 0 bases and J dropped 9; count of bases not matched to a gene: 8. In germline, CDR1 is SGHRS, CDR2 YFSETQ. There are 17 residues in the CDR3.

The chain employs TRBV12-3 or TRBV12-4 and TRBJ1-5; D is perhaps TRBD1 (5 bases). Trimming took 6 bases from V and 5 from J, leaving 23 bases between them. There are 17 residues in the CDR3. The DNA for the CDR3 is TGTGCCAGCAGCCGTTCACTTTCGGGACGAGAATATCAGCCCCAGCATTTT. Translation gives CASSRSLSGREYQPQHF.

This chain uses TRBV12-3 or TRBV12-4 with TRBJ2-7; D remains unclear. The CDR3 covers 13 residues. With 3 bases removed from V and 0 bases from J, the gap between germline ends came to 6 bases. For the CDR3, the DNA is TGTGCCAGCAGTTTTAGCATCTCCTACGAGCAGTACGTC. Amino acids: CASSFSISYEQYV.

The gene calls are TRBV12-3 or TRBV12-4 and TRBJ1-1, with TRBD1 matching over 11 bases. The V segment lost 4 bases and the J segment 10 bases; nucleotides outside the gene matches: 8. The CDR3 length is 14 residues. The CDR3 DNA follows: TGTGCCAGCAGTTCCGGACAGGGGGCGAAGGGAGCTTTCTTT. Translated, it gives CASSSGQGAKGAFF.

A word on this clonotype: One junction end disagrees with the germline gene, perhaps due to a read error. The chain is built from TRBV3-1 and TRBJ2-4, with D uncertain. Germline loops: CDR1 LGHDT, CDR2 YNNKEL (reference sequence). The CDR3 sequence is 11 residues long. The CDR3 region is CTSSLENIQYF. The CDR3 DNA is TGTACCAGCAGCCTCGAAAACATTCAGTACTTC.

A few counts support this clonotype. CDR3 DNA sequence: TGTGCCAGCAGCCAAGGGAACAGGGGCTACACCTTC. Translation: CASSQGNRGYTF. The chain employs TRBV3-1 and TRBJ1-2, with D maybe TRBD1 (5 bases). Germline CDR1 LGHDT, CDR2 YNNKEL (reference sequence). Trimming shortened V by 1 base and J by 8 bases, and 8 bases separated the two germline ends. The CDR3 sequence is 12 residues long.

The chain recombines TRBV29-1 with TRBJ2-7; D might be TRBD1 (6 bases). V lost 6 bases to trimming and J lost 6 bases, with 21 bases between them. The germline V gene has CDR1 SQVTM and CDR2 ANQGSEA. The CDR3 is 14 residues long. CDR3 DNA: TGCAGCGTCTCCGGACAGAGCCTGACCTGCGAGCAGTACTTC. Encoded protein: CSVSGQSLTCEQYF.

The CDR3 region is CASRSVTGQGPTNEQFF. In DNA, the CDR3 is TGCGCCAGCAGATCGGTCACGGGACAGGGTCCCACCAATGAGCAGTTCTTC. The chain carries TRBV4-1 and TRBJ2-1; 9 bases line up with TRBD1. The CDR3 has 17 residues. Trimming took 6 bases from V and 6 from J; bases not matched to a gene: 15. CDR1 and CDR2 (germline): MGHRA, YSYEKL.

The chain joins TRBV12-3 or TRBV12-4 to TRBJ2-1; 10 nucleotides line up with TRBD1. The junction had 7 bases not matched to a gene; V was cut back by 3 bases and J by 8 bases. The CDR3 runs to 15 residues. The CDR3 here is CASSLRDRGSDEQFF. The CDR3 region has the DNA TGTGCCAGCAGTTTGAGGGACAGGGGTTCCGATGAGCAGTTCTTC.

In its sample, this clonotype was seen a few times. This sequence joins TRBV29-1 and TRBJ2-5; 7 positions match TRBD1. The V segment lost 6 bases and the J segment 2 bases; nucleotides outside the gene matches: 6. CDR1 is SQVTM, CDR2 ANQGSEA, per germline. The CDR3 length is 13 residues. CDR3 nucleotides: TGCAGCGTAGAAACAGGGGTACAAGAGACCCAGTACTTC. It yields the protein CSVETGVQETQYF.

This clonotype showed up just a few times. This chain connects TRBV11-2 to TRBJ2-3, with no clear D. V lost 4 bases, J lost 5 bases, and 13 bases lay in between. Looked up from germline, CDR1 is SGHAT and CDR2 is FQNNGV. The CDR3 runs 14 residues. CDR3 nucleotide sequence: TGTGCCAGCAGCTCAGGCGCCGCCAAAGATACGCAGTATTTT. It specifies CASSSGAAKDTQYF.